This T cell receptor beta chain was profiled in a study of technical replicates of blood from several donors. Data came from immunoSEQ multiplex PCR; TCRdb stores just in-frame clones and leaves some out. The profile shows about 88,000 clones, 85% to 95% of them singletons. This TCR was recovered from a human donor in good health. The sample comprised T cells isolated from PBMCs.

The CDR3 nucleotides are TGTGCCAGCAACCTAGCGGGGAGCTTCGAAGGGGAGCTGTTTTTT. Residues: CASNLAGSFEGELFF. V is TRBV6-1 and J is TRBJ2-2; 9 bases are shared with TRBD2. Losses at the gene ends were 7 bases for V and 8 bases for J; bases not matched to a gene: 11. The CDR3 is 15 residues long. Germline V gives CDR1 MNHNS, CDR2 SASEGT.